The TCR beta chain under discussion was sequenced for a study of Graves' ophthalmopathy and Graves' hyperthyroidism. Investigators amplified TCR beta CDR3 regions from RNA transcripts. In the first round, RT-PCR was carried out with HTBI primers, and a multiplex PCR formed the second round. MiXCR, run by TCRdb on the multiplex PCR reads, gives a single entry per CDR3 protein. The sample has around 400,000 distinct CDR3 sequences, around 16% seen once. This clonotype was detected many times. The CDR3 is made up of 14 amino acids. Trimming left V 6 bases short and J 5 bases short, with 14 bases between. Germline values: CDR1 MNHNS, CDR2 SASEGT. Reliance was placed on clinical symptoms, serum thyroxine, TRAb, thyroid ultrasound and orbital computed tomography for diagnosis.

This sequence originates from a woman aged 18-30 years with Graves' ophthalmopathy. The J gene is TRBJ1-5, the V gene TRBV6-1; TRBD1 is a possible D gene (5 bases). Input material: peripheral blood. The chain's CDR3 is CASSIQGVHQPQHF. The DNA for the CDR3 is TGTGCCAGCAGCATCCAGGGAGTTCATCAGCCCCAGCATTTT.